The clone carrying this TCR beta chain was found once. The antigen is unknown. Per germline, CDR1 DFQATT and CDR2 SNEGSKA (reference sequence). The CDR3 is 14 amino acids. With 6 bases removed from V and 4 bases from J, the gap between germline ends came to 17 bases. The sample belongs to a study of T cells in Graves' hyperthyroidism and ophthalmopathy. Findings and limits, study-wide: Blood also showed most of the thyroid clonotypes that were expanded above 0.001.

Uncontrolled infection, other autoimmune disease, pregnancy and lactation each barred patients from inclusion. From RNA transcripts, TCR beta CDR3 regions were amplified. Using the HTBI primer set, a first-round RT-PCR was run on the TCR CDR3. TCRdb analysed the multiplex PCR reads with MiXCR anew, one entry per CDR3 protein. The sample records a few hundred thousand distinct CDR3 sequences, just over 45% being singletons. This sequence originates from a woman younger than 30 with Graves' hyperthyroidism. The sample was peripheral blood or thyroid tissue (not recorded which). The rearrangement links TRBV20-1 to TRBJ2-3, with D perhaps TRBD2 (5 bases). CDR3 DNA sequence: TGCAGTGCGATGGCGAGGGCGCAAGCAGATACGCAGTATTTT. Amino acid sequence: CSAMARAQADTQYF.